These 25 T cell receptor beta chains originate from one sample sequenced in a study of control samples from healthy donors and cancer patients. TCRdb's table, derived via immunoSEQ multiplex PCR, lists solely in-frame clones and lacks some. The sample lists some 99,000 clones, approximately 90% occurring once. Sample: blood. The receptors stem from a woman aged 45 to 65 in good health.

The chain has TRBV11-2 and TRBJ1-2; TRBD1 aligns across 11 bases. CDR1 and CDR2 (germline): SGHAT, FQNNGV. Trimming cost V 0 bases and J 3 bases; bases outside gene matches: 9. This CDR3 region has 18 residues. This chain's CDR3 is CASSLDWKWTGGDYGYTF. The CDR3 coding sequence is TGTGCCAGCAGCTTAGATTGGAAATGGACAGGGGGCGACTATGGCTACACCTTC.

The V gene is TRBV6-2 or TRBV6-3, the J gene TRBJ1-1; 9 bases fit TRBD1. The length of the CDR3 is 15 residues. J gave up 4 bases and V 4 bases, and 7 bases lay outside the gene matches. CDR1 MNHEY and CDR2 SVGEGT come from the germline V gene. The CDR3, as DNA: TGTGCCAGCAGTTCTAGACCGACAGGGGGCACTGAAGCTTTCTTT. This codes for CASSSRPTGGTEAFF.

In DNA, the CDR3 is TGTGCCAGCAGTGATTTTGGGGCCGAGATTAATAGCAATCAGCCCCAGCATTTT. As protein: CASSDFGAEINSNQPQHF. This rearrangement joins TRBV2 to TRBJ1-5; a weak D match, TRBD1 (5 bases). Trimming pared 3 bases from V and 0 bases from J, leaving 18 bases between. Germline V gene data show CDR1 as SNHLY and CDR2 as FYNNEI. The CDR3 totals 18 residues.

The rearrangement joins TRBV6-5 to TRBJ1-5; 7 bases agree with TRBD1. Germline loops: CDR1 MNHEY, CDR2 SVGAGI. The CDR3 runs to 14 residues. The V segment lost 8 bases and the J segment 5 bases; nucleotides outside the gene matches: 9. The CDR3 coding sequence is TGTGCCAGCTACAATACAGGGGAGTATCAGCCCCAGCATTTT. It codes for CASYNTGEYQPQHF.

V gene TRBV7-9 combines with J gene TRBJ2-2; no clear D gene. V was cut by 4 bases and J by 3 bases, with 9 bases left in between. The CDR3 has 14 amino acids. Germline V lookup: CDR1 SEHNR, CDR2 FQNEAQ (reference sequence). The CDR3 region has the DNA TGTGCCAGCAGCTCGCAACCCTACACCGGGGAGCTGTTTTTT. Its translation is CASSSQPYTGELFF.

This chain joins TRBV19 and TRBJ1-1; 7 bases agree with TRBD1. The germline V gene has CDR1 LNHDA and CDR2 SQIVND (reference sequence). V trimming: 4 bases; J trimming: 3 bases; junction bases outside the gene matches: 5. This CDR3 has 14 residues. As DNA, the CDR3 is TGTGCCAGTAGTACGTACGGGACAGACACTGAAGCTTTCTTT. Translation gives CASSTYGTDTEAFF.

This clone was observed once. This sequence joins TRBV5-1 and TRBJ1-5; the D is unclear. V shed 4 bases and J shed 4 bases, with 21 bases lying between them. Per the germline V gene, CDR1 is SGHRS and CDR2 is YFSETQ. The CDR3 sequence is 17 residues long. The DNA of the CDR3 is TGCGCCAGCAGCCCTGGACGGGTCGGCGGGGAAAATCAGCCCCAGCATTTT. Amino acids: CASSPGRVGGENQPQHF.

V gene TRBV5-1 combines with J gene TRBJ2-7; D is unclear. Trimming left V 5 bases short and J 2 bases short, with 14 bases between. Germline-derived CDR1 and CDR2 are SGHRS and YFSETQ. The CDR3 extends over 14 amino acids. Here the CDR3 reads CASRGLSGAYEQYF. CDR3 bases: TGCGCCAGCAGGGGCCTGTCCGGTGCCTACGAGCAGTACTTC.

The rearrangement joins TRBV7-6 to TRBJ1-6, with D maybe TRBD1 (5 bases). With 8 bases removed from V and 7 bases from J, the gap between germline ends came to 18 bases. The CDR3 runs to 15 residues. Per germline, CDR1 SGHVS and CDR2 FNYEAQ. This CDR3 is CASSREGAANSPLHF. The CDR3 nucleotides are TGTGCCAGCTCCAGAGAAGGGGCAGCGAATTCACCCCTCCACTTT.

The rearrangement uses TRBV7-9 and TRBJ2-1, with 8 bases matching TRBD2. The junction had 4 bases not matched to a gene; V was cut back by 5 bases and J by 7 bases. This CDR3 spans 13 amino acids. From germline, CDR1 is SEHNR and CDR2 FQNEAQ (reference sequence). DNA for the CDR3: TGTGCCAGCAGCAACTCGGGGGGGAATGAGCAGTTCTTC. It is translated as CASSNSGGNEQFF.

This chain links TRBV29-1 with TRBJ2-1, with 16 bases fitting TRBD2. The V segment lost 8 bases and the J segment 2 bases; nucleotides outside the gene matches: 21. Germline lookup yields CDR1 SQVTM and CDR2 ANQGSEA. The CDR3 covers 21 residues. CDR3 sequence (DNA): TGCAGCCTTGTGGGGACAGGGGTATTAGGGACTAGCGGGAGGGCCTACAATGAGCAGTTCTTC. Its protein product is CSLVGTGVLGTSGRAYNEQFF.

This clone was seen a handful of times. Here the CDR3 reads CASSSGTFAYEQYF. The CDR3 coding sequence is TGTGCCAGCAGCTCCGGGACGTTCGCCTACGAGCAGTACTTC. This chain joins TRBV11-2 and TRBJ2-7; D is possibly TRBD1 or TRBD2 (5 bases each). The CDR3 has 14 amino acids. Trimming removed 4 bases from V and 2 bases from J, with 12 bases in between. CDR1 is SGHAT and CDR2 is FQNNGV in the germline V gene.

The gene calls are TRBV4-1 and TRBJ1-4; D not certain. Trimming removed 0 bases from V and 8 bases from J, with 10 bases in between. The CDR3 covers 14 residues. CDR1 is MGHRA, CDR2 YSYEKL, per germline. The CDR3 loop reads CASSQDMGREKLFF. CDR3 nucleotides: TGCGCCAGCAGCCAAGATATGGGGAGGGAAAAACTGTTTTTT.

The chain links TRBV6-5 to TRBJ2-7, with TRBD1 matching over 7 bases. The CDR3 covers 15 residues. Germline CDR1 MNHEY, CDR2 SVGAGI. J was trimmed by 5 bases and V by 7 bases; bases with no gene match: 14. The CDR3 sequence is CASIGYGTARDEQYF. The CDR3 nucleotides are TGTGCCAGCATAGGATATGGGACAGCCCGGGACGAGCAGTACTTC.

This sequence joins TRBV4-3 and TRBJ2-5; D not resolved. In germline, CDR1 is LGHNA, CDR2 YSLEER. CDR3 length equals 13 residues. The ends were cut back, 6 bases at V and 4 bases at J, with 12 bases in the middle. CDR3 DNA sequence: TGCGCCAGCAGGGATCCTGGGTCAGAGACCCAGTACTTC. It is translated as CASRDPGSETQYF.

CDR3 in amino acids: CASSERTGNQPQHF. The CDR3 region has the DNA TGTGCCAGTAGTGAAAGGACAGGTAATCAGCCCCAGCATTTT. The chain carries TRBV19 and TRBJ1-5; 7 bases line up with TRBD1. V lost 5 bases, J lost 4 bases, and 5 bases stayed unmatched. This CDR3 is built from 14 residues. CDR1 is LNHDA and CDR2 is SQIVND in the germline V gene (reference sequence).

This clone was detected once. The chain employs TRBV23-1 and TRBJ2-6; perhaps TRBD1 as D (5 bases). TRBV23-1 belongs to the ORF category, with a function that is uncertain. Trimming removed 4 bases at V and 0 bases at J, with 13 bases between. The length of the CDR3 is 17 residues. CDR3 in amino acids: CASSPTVTCSGANVLTF. CDR3 coding DNA: TGCGCCAGCAGTCCGACAGTTACTTGCTCTGGGGCCAACGTCCTGACTTTC.

This rearrangement joins TRBV4-3 to TRBJ2-2; the D gene is possibly TRBD2 (5 bases). Trimming took off 5 bases at V and 7 bases at J, with 8 bases between the two ends. Germline V gene lookup returns CDR1 LGHNA and CDR2 YSLEER. This CDR3 comprises 12 residues. This CDR3 is CASSFRGGELFF. The CDR3 DNA follows: TGCGCCAGCAGCTTCCGGGGCGGGGAGCTGTTTTTT.

CDR3 nucleotides: TGTGCCAGCAGCTTGGTGGGCGGGAGGACCGGGGAGCTGTTTTTT. Its protein product is CASSLVGGRTGELFF. The rearrangement uses TRBV7-6 and TRBJ2-2; 8 positions agree with TRBD2. Trimming took 3 bases from V and 5 from J; bases not matched to a gene: 5. Germline CDR1 and CDR2: SGHVS and FNYEAQ. The CDR3 loop spans 15 amino acids.

This clone was seen just once. The chain uses TRBV27 and TRBJ2-7, with 7 bases that match TRBD1. Germline CDR1 is MNHEY and CDR2 is SMNVEV (reference sequence). This CDR3 is 13 amino acids long. The V and J ends lost 8 bases and 3 bases, in that order; junction bases with no gene match: 7. This CDR3 is CASSGQAHYEQYF. The CDR3 nucleotides are TGTGCCAGCTCCGGACAGGCCCACTACGAGCAGTACTTC.

The chain carries TRBV6-6 and TRBJ2-7; possibly TRBD2 for D (6 bases). CDR1 is MNHNY, CDR2 SVGAGI, per germline (reference sequence). The length of the CDR3 is 15 residues. V was trimmed by 2 bases and J by 0 bases, leaving 11 bases between them. CDR3 in amino acids: CASSYEEGSSYEQYV. CDR3 DNA: TGTGCCAGCAGTTACGAGGAGGGAAGCTCCTACGAGCAGTACGTC.

The rearrangement joins TRBV18 to TRBJ1-5; 7 nucleotides match TRBD1. V shed 3 bases, J shed 11 bases, and the junction held 4 bases outside the gene matches. This CDR3 contains 12 residues. The germline gives CDR1 KGHSH, CDR2 LQKENI. The CDR3 DNA reads TGTGCCAGCTCACCCGACAGGGAGACCCAGCATTTT. Translated, it gives CASSPDRETQHF.

The chain recombines TRBV13 with TRBJ1-1; 8 nucleotides line up with TRBD1. The V gene end was trimmed by 3 bases and the J gene end by 1 base; junction bases not matched to a gene: 4. Germline CDR1 reads PRHDT; CDR2 reads FYEKMQ (reference sequence). The CDR3 spans 15 residues. Here the CDR3 reads CASSFYGTGNTEAFF. CDR3 DNA: TGTGCCAGCAGCTTTTATGGGACAGGGAACACTGAAGCTTTCTTT. The whole variable domain, filled in from reference TRBV13 and TRBJ1-1, reads AAGVIQSPRHLIKEKRETATLKCYPIPRHDTVYWYQQGPGQDPQFLISFYEKMQSDKGSIPDRFSAQQFSDYHSELNMSSLELGDSALYFCASSFYGTGNTEAFFGQGTRLTVV.

This clone has only one observation. V and J are TRBV7-3 and TRBJ2-2, with TRBD1 matching 9 bases. Per germline, CDR1 SGHTA and CDR2 FQGTGA. The CDR3 consists of 15 residues. V dropped 2 bases and J dropped 5; count of bases not matched to a gene: 3. The CDR3 DNA is TGTGCCAGCAGCTTAGGACAGGGGTATACCGGGGAGCTGTTTTTT. It specifies CASSLGQGYTGELFF. Full variable domain (rest looked up from reference TRBV7-3 and TRBJ2-2): GAGVSQTPSNKVTEKGKYVELRCDPISGHTALYWYRQSLGQGPEFLIYFQGTGAADDSGLPNDRFFAVRPEGSVSTLKIQRTERGDSAVYLCASSLGQGYTGELFFGEGSRLTVL.

The chain employs TRBV5-3 and TRBJ1-1; no reliable D call. TRBV5-3 is classed as an ORF, of uncertain function. This CDR3 comprises 12 residues. V lost 8 bases, J lost 1 base, and 9 bases lay in between. The CDR3 sequence: CARGTENTEAFF. The CDR3 DNA reads TGTGCCAGGGGTACAGAGAACACTGAAGCTTTCTTT.